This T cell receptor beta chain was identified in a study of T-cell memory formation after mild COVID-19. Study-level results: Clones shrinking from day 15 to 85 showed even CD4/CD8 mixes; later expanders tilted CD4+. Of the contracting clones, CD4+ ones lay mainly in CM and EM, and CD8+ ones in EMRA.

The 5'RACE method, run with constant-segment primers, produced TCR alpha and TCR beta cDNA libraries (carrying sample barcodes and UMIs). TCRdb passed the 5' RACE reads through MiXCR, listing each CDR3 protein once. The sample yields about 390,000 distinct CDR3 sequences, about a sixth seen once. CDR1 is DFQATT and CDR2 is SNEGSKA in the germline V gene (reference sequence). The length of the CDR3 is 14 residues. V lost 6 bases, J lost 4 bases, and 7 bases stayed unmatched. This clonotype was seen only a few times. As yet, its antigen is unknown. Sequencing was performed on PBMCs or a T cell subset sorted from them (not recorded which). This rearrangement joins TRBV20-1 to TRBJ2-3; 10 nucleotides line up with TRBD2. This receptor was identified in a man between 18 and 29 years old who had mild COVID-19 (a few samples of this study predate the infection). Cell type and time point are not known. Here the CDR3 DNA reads TGCAGTGCGGAGCGGGGGGGCGGTCCAGATACGCAGTATTTT. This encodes CSAERGGGPDTQYF.